These 15 T cell receptor beta chains were sequenced from one sample in a study of shared clonotypes between healthy human individuals. Naive CD8 cells were CD45RO-negative, positively selected for CCR7, excluding terminally differentiated effector memory CD45RA+ cells. Profiling relied on immunoSEQ multiplex PCR, and the TCRdb table lists in-frame clones only, not all of them. The table lists about 820,000 clones, about 92% of them singletons. The sequencing input was naive CD8+ T cells sorted from blood. The receptors come from a man aged 25 to 45 in good health.

The rearrangement uses TRBV11-2 and TRBJ1-1, with D perhaps matching TRBD1 (6 bases). CDR1 and CDR2 from the germline V gene are SGHAT and FQNNGV. The CDR3 has 14 residues. V was pared by 9 bases and J by 3 bases, with 17 bases between. DNA of the CDR3: TGTGCCAGTAGACGGGCCTCAGGGGACACTGAAGCTTTCTTT. Protein sequence: CASRRASGDTEAFF. The full variable domain, completed using reference TRBV11-2 and TRBJ1-1, is EAGVAQSPRYKIIEKRQSVAFWCNPISGHATLYWYQQILGQGPKLLIQFQNNGVVDDSQLPKDRFSAERLKGVDSTLKIQPAKLEDSAVYLCASRRASGDTEAFFGQGTRLTVV.

The CDR3 DNA follows: TGTGCCAGCAGCTTGGACCTAGCGCAAACCTACGAGCAGTACTTC. Translated: CASSLDLAQTYEQYF. The chain joins TRBV7-9 to TRBJ2-7; TRBD2 might be the D (6 bases). Trimming stripped 3 bases from V and 2 bases from J, with 14 bases between. The CDR3 has 15 residues. Germline lookup yields CDR1 SEHNR and CDR2 FQNEAQ (reference sequence).

The chain employs TRBV27 and TRBJ2-3; TRBD2 matches 13 bases. Germline CDR1 and CDR2: MNHEY and SMNVEV (reference sequence). The CDR3 is 15 amino acids. Trimming at V came to 6 bases and at J to 4 bases, leaving 4 bases not matched to a gene. CDR3 loop: CASSPGLAGADTQYF. The CDR3 bases are TGTGCCAGCAGCCCCGGACTAGCGGGAGCAGATACGCAGTATTTT.

The CDR3 loop is CASSRLFVDGKHQPQHF. Here the CDR3 DNA reads TGTGCCAGCAGTCGCTTATTCGTCGACGGTAAACATCAGCCCCAGCATTTT. This chain connects TRBV27 to TRBJ1-5; D not resolved. Germline V gene sequence: CDR1 MNHEY, CDR2 SMNVEV (reference sequence). Trimming removed 5 bases at V and 5 bases at J, with 22 bases between. CDR3 length: 17 amino acids.

This clone came up a few times. This rearrangement joins TRBV7-2 to TRBJ1-2; 9 positions match TRBD1. J gave up 3 bases and V 6 bases, and 8 bases lay outside the gene matches. Germline assignment: CDR1 SGHTA and CDR2 FQGNSA. CDR3 length equals 15 residues. CDR3: CASRELQGAYYGYTF. The CDR3 DNA reads TGTGCCAGCAGGGAGTTACAGGGGGCCTACTATGGCTACACCTTC. Full variable domain (missing parts from reference TRBV7-2 and TRBJ1-2): GAGVSQSPSNKVTEKGKDVELRCDPISGHTALYWYRQSLGQGLEFLIYFQGNSAPDKSGLPSDRFSAERTGGSVSTLTIQRTQQEDSAVYLCASRELQGAYYGYTFGSGTRLTVV.

The chain has TRBV5-5 and TRBJ2-3, with D perhaps matching TRBD2 (6 bases). V lost 5 bases, J lost 6 bases, and 13 bases lay in between. Germline V gene sequence: CDR1 SGHKS, CDR2 YYEKEE (reference sequence). CDR3 size: 13 residues. The CDR3 reads CASRLRDRDTQYF. The CDR3 nucleotides read TGTGCCAGCAGGTTGCGGGACCGGGATACGCAGTATTTT. Complete variable domain (other parts from reference TRBV5-5 and TRBJ2-3): DAGVTQSPTHLIKTRGQQVTLRCSPISGHKSVSWYQQVLGQGPQFIFQYYEKEERGRGNFPDRFSARQFPNYSSELNVNALLLGDSALYLCASRLRDRDTQYFGPGTRLTVL.

The V gene is TRBV7-6, the J gene TRBJ2-3; 11 bases map to TRBD2. Germline V CDR1 and CDR2: SGHVS, FNYEAQ. This CDR3 comprises 18 residues. V trimming: 8 bases; J trimming: 1 base; junction bases outside the gene matches: 14. CDR3 in DNA: TGTGCCAGCTCGGCTTATTTAGCGGGAGGGCGGGGCACAGATACGCAGTATTTT. Amino acid sequence: CASSAYLAGGRGTDTQYF.

This clone was seen more than once but under ten times. The V gene is TRBV28, the J gene TRBJ2-1, with 15 bases aligning to TRBD2. Trimming removed 4 bases from V and 10 bases from J; junction bases left unmatched: 8. The germline gives CDR1 MDHEN, CDR2 SYDVKM. The CDR3 covers 16 residues. CDR3 region: CASSSPGLAGGDEQFF. The CDR3 DNA follows: TGTGCCAGCAGTTCACCGGGACTAGCGGGAGGTGACGAGCAGTTCTTC.

This chain joins TRBV5-4 and TRBJ2-5; TRBD1 or TRBD2 may be the D gene (5 bases each). The CDR3 runs to 14 residues. Looked up from germline, CDR1 is SGHNT and CDR2 is YYREEE (reference sequence). V lost 0 bases to trimming and J lost 4 bases, with 10 bases between them. CDR3 sequence: CASSLGGFRETQYF. DNA of the CDR3: TGTGCCAGCAGCTTGGGGGGGTTTCGAGAGACCCAGTACTTC.

This chain uses TRBV28 with TRBJ2-1, with 11 bases lining up with TRBD2. This CDR3 is 17 amino acids long. Unmatched junction bases numbered 15, after V lost 6 bases and J lost 8 bases. Germline V CDR1 and CDR2: MDHEN, SYDVKM. CDR3: CASSSLVLAGVGDEQFF. The DNA for the CDR3 is TGTGCCAGCAGCTCCCTCGTACTAGCGGGAGTCGGCGATGAGCAGTTCTTC.

This chain joins TRBV10-3 and TRBJ2-1; 12 nucleotides agree with TRBD1. CDR3 length: 16 amino acids. Germline CDR1 and CDR2: ENHRY and SYGVKD. The V segment lost 3 bases and the J segment 7 bases; nucleotides outside the gene matches: 7. CDR3 DNA sequence: TGTGCCATCAGTGACGCGGGACAGGGGGCGCGTAATGAGCAGTTCTTC. Translating it yields CAISDAGQGARNEQFF.

This clone was found once. The chain recombines TRBV11-3 with TRBJ2-1, with 9 bases matching TRBD1. From germline, CDR1 is SGHNT and CDR2 YENEEA. Trimming at V came to 1 base and at J to 8 bases, leaving 12 bases not matched to a gene. The CDR3 runs 17 residues. The CDR3 protein is CASSLGLGQGNVDEQFF. The CDR3 DNA is TGTGCCAGCAGCTTAGGCCTGGGACAGGGTAATGTGGATGAGCAGTTCTTC.

This chain links TRBV14 with TRBJ2-1, with TRBD1 matching over 11 bases. Germline CDR1 and CDR2: SGHDN and FVKESK. This CDR3 region has 15 residues. Trimming removed 5 bases from V and 6 bases from J; junction bases left unmatched: 6. CDR3 sequence reads: CASSSGTGGGNEQFF. CDR3 sequence (DNA): TGTGCCAGCAGCTCCGGGACAGGGGGAGGCAATGAGCAGTTCTTC.

The rearrangement uses TRBV10-3 and TRBJ2-7; 7 positions match TRBD1. CDR3 length equals 12 residues. Germline lookup yields CDR1 ENHRY and CDR2 SYGVKD. After removal of 11 bases from V and 1 base from J, the junction contained 5 bases not matched to a gene. CDR3 amino acids: CAAQGESYEQYF. CDR3 coding DNA: TGTGCCGCCCAGGGGGAATCCTACGAGCAGTACTTC.

The rearrangement links TRBV7-9 to TRBJ1-1; a possible D gene is TRBD1 (5 bases). CDR1 SEHNR and CDR2 FQNEAQ come from the germline V gene (reference sequence). CDR3 length equals 17 residues. Trimming took off 5 bases at V and 5 bases at J, with 24 bases between the two ends. The CDR3 region has the DNA TGTGCCAGCAGCCCGAAAGGTATGCGTCTAGGACAAACTGAAGCTTTCTTT. Protein sequence: CASSPKGMRLGQTEAFF. The whole variable domain, filled in from reference TRBV7-9 and TRBJ1-1, reads DTGVSQNPRHKITKRGQNVTFRCDPISEHNRLYWYRQTLGQGPEFLTYFQNEAQLEKSRLLSDRFSAERPKGSFSTLEIQRTEQGDSAMYLCASSPKGMRLGQTEAFFGQGTRLTVV.